These 9 T cell receptor beta chains were all obtained from the same sample, sequenced in a study of neurological immune-mediated disorders. TCRdb analysed the 5' RACE reads with MiXCR anew, one entry per CDR3 protein. The profile covers about 82,000 distinct CDR3 sequences, with just over 2.5% appearing a single time and about 1.1% taken by the ten largest. The sequencing input was PBMCs. These receptors all come from a woman younger than 45 with multiple sclerosis.

This clonotype was observed many times. The chain recombines TRBV5-1 with TRBJ1-1; 7 nucleotides match TRBD1. The germline V gene encodes CDR1 SGHRS and CDR2 YFSETQ. The CDR3 has 13 amino acids. V lost 2 bases to trimming and J lost 7 bases; unmatched junction nucleotides: 5. The CDR3 loop is CASSFNRDSEAFF. The CDR3 DNA is TGCGCCAGCAGCTTTAACCGGGACAGTGAAGCTTTCTTT.

The table lists this clonotype with many counts. The rearrangement links TRBV5-1 to TRBJ2-7, with 7 bases fitting TRBD2. Trimming took 1 base from V and 0 from J; bases not matched to a gene: 1. This CDR3 is 14 amino acids long. Germline V gives CDR1 SGHRS, CDR2 YFSETQ. Written as DNA, the CDR3 is TGCGCCAGCAGCTTGAGGGACTACTCCTACGAGCAGTACTTC. This sequence encodes CASSLRDYSYEQYF.

Ten or more counts support this clonotype. The V call is TRBV12-3 or TRBV12-4, the J call TRBJ2-7, with D perhaps TRBD2 (6 bases). The CDR3 is 14 residues long. V was clipped by 7 bases and J by 6 bases, with 19 bases between them. The CDR3 is CASTPEAGLSEQYF. The CDR3 DNA is TGTGCCAGCACTCCAGAGGCGGGATTATCCGAGCAGTACTTC.

There are many counts of this clonotype. The chain recombines TRBV12-3 or TRBV12-4 with TRBJ2-2; 10 bases fit TRBD2. The CDR3 has 16 amino acids. The junction had 8 bases not matched to a gene; V was cut back by 4 bases and J by 6 bases. The CDR3 nucleotides read TGTGCCAGCAGTTCGGGACTAGCGATGGGTTCCGGGGAGCTGTTTTTT. Protein sequence: CASSSGLAMGSGELFF.

This clonotype has ten or more counts. The chain recombines TRBV5-6 with TRBJ1-1, with D hard to call. The CDR3 runs 15 residues. The germline gives CDR1 SGHDT, CDR2 YYEEEE. The V end was cut by 5 bases, the J end by 1 base, with 15 bases between. The CDR3 spells CASRDSLRANTEAFF. DNA for the CDR3: TGTGCCAGCAGGGACTCATTAAGGGCGAACACTGAAGCTTTCTTT.

This clonotype was detected ten times or more. The gene calls are TRBV7-2 and TRBJ1-1; D might be TRBD1 (5 bases). This CDR3 contains 13 residues. The V and J ends lost 0 bases and 7 bases respectively, with 9 bases between them. Germline lookup yields CDR1 SGHTA and CDR2 FQGNSA. Written as DNA, the CDR3 is TGTGCCAGCAGCTTAGCGTATAGGGGTGAAGCTTTCTTT. Its translation: CASSLAYRGEAFF.

The gene calls are TRBV7-2 and TRBJ1-2; D gene unclear. The CDR3 has 15 amino acids. Germline lookup yields CDR1 SGHTA and CDR2 FQGNSA. V gave up 2 bases and J gave up 0 bases, with 10 bases separating them. CDR3 loop: CASSLQGHTNYGYTF. The DNA for the CDR3 is TGTGCCAGCAGCTTACAAGGCCACACTAACTATGGCTACACCTTC. The complete variable domain, with remaining parts taken from reference TRBV7-2 and TRBJ1-2, reads GAGVSQSPSNKVTEKGKDVELRCDPISGHTALYWYRQSLGQGLEFLIYFQGNSAPDKSGLPSDRFSAERTGGSVSTLTIQRTQQEDSAVYLCASSLQGHTNYGYTFGSGTRLTVV.

CDR3 amino acids: CAIREPGGTYEQYF. The CDR3 nucleotides are TGTGCCATCAGAGAGCCAGGGGGTACCTACGAGCAGTACTTC. This chain connects TRBV10-3 to TRBJ2-7, with 7 positions matching TRBD1. The CDR3 has 14 amino acids. V gave up 6 bases and J gave up 2 bases; unmatched junction bases: 7. Germline V gives CDR1 ENHRY, CDR2 SYGVKD.

This clonotype was seen at least ten times. The chain uses TRBV6-2 or TRBV6-3 and TRBJ2-2; TRBD2 is a possible D gene (6 bases). Germline loops: CDR1 MNHEY, CDR2 SVGEGT. Trimming took 0 bases from V and 4 from J, leaving 12 bases between them. This CDR3 is 16 amino acids long. The CDR3 bases are TGTGCCAGCAGTTACTCCCCGGGAGTAGGCACCGGGGAGCTGTTTTTT. It is translated as CASSYSPGVGTGELFF.